This T cell receptor (beta chain) was recorded in a study of shared clonotypes between healthy human individuals. Germline CDR1 and CDR2: SEHNR and FQNEAQ (reference sequence). This CDR3 comprises 16 residues. V shed 2 bases and J 5 bases; nucleotides not matched to a gene: 7. Profiled with immunoSEQ multiplex PCR; TCRdb holds only in-frame clones, not every one. Of hundreds of thousands of clones in the sample, around 76% were seen once. The V gene is TRBV7-9, the J gene TRBJ2-3, with 10 bases identical to TRBD2. The clonotype originates from a woman aged 40 to 55 in good health. Some clones in this sample may be carry-over from other donors' samples. Sequencing was done on a sample of PBMCs. As DNA, the CDR3 is TGTGCCAGCAGCTTATCCAGCGGGAGGGCCTTAGATACGCAGTATTTT. The encoded protein is CASSLSSGRALDTQYF. Full variable domain (remainder filled in from reference TRBV7-9 and TRBJ2-3): DTGVSQNPRHKITKRGQNVTFRCDPISEHNRLYWYRQTLGQGPEFLTYFQNEAQLEKSRLLSDRFSAERPKGSFSTLEIQRTEQGDSAMYLCASSLSSGRALDTQYFGPGTRLTVL.